This TCR beta chain was observed in a study of identical twins. This clonotype appeared a few times. Sequence at one end of the junction differs from germline and may be a read error. Per the germline V gene, CDR1 is SEHNR and CDR2 is FQNEAQ (reference sequence). The CDR3 contains 14 residues. TCRdb re-derived calls from the 5' RACE reads in MiXCR, one entry per CDR3 protein. This sample has around 220,000 distinct CDR3 sequences; over 12% occur once, and the top ten carry around 9%. The receptor was isolated from a young woman in good health. V usage is TRBV7-9 and J usage is TRBJ2-7; the D gene is possibly TRBD2 (6 bases). The sequenced sample was memory (CD45RO+) T cells sorted from blood. CDR3 region: CASSLGTFGGFRTF. For the CDR3, the DNA is TGTGCCAGCAGCTTAGGGACTTTCGGGGGTTTCCGAACCTTC.